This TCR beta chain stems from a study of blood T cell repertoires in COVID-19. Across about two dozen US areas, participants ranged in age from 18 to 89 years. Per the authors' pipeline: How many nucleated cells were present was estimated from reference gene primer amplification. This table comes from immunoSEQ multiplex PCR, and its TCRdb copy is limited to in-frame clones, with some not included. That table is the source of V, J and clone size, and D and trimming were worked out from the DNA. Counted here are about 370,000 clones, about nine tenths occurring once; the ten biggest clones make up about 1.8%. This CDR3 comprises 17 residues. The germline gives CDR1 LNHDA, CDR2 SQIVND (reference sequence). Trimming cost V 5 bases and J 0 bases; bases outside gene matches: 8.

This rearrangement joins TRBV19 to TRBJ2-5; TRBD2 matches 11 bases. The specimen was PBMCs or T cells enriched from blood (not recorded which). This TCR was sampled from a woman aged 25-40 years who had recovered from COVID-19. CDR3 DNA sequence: TGTGCCAGTAGTCCCGGGACTAGCGGTTGGTACCAAGAGACCCAGTACTTC. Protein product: CASSPGTSGWYQETQYF. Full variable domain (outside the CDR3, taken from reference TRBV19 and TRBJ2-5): DGGITQSPKYLFRKEGQNVTLSCEQNLNHDAMYWYRQDPGQGLRLIYYSQIVNDFQKGDIAEGYSVSREKKESFPLTVTSAQKNPTAFYLCASSPGTSGWYQETQYFGPGTRLLVL.